Listed here are 23 T cell receptor beta chains from one sample, sequenced in a study of T cells after yellow fever vaccination. TCRdb called the 5' RACE reads again in MiXCR, with one record for every CDR3 protein. Found here are about 96,000 distinct CDR3 sequences, about 8.4% of them singletons; the top ten hold approximately 16%. The sequencing here drew on CD8+ T cells not binding an NS4B(214-222) dextramer, sorted from PBMCs, taken less than 16 days after the first yellow fever vaccination. All receptors come from a man aged 18 to 35 who received the YFV17D yellow fever vaccine.

This clonotype has ten or more counts. The chain recombines TRBV12-3 or TRBV12-4 with TRBJ1-1; 7 bases agree with TRBD1. The CDR3 is 14 residues long. V lost 6 bases, J lost 8 bases, and 12 bases stayed unmatched. The CDR3 here is CASRIPGGQQEAFF. The CDR3 DNA reads as TGTGCCAGCAGGATCCCTGGGGGACAGCAAGAAGCTTTCTTT.

This clonotype was counted at least ten times. The V call is TRBV21-1, the J call TRBJ2-7. TRBV21-1 is a recognized pseudogene. The CDR3 runs 12 residues. Here the CDR3 reads CASSRRAYEQYF. The CDR3 nucleotides read TGTGCCAGCAGCAGAAGAGCCTACGAGCAGTACTTC.

This chain links TRBV29-1 with TRBJ2-5, with 9 bases aligning to TRBD2. The CDR3 is 14 amino acids. From germline, CDR1 is SQVTM and CDR2 ANQGSEA. V lost 3 bases and J lost 6; bases outside the gene matches: 8. CDR3 sequence: CSVDPAGGGKTQYF. The CDR3 nucleotides are TGCAGCGTTGACCCAGCGGGGGGAGGGAAGACCCAGTACTTC.

This clonotype has more than one count but fewer than ten. This chain joins TRBV3-1 and TRBJ1-3; no definite D call. Trimming pared 4 bases from V and 4 bases from J, leaving 8 bases between. In germline, CDR1 is LGHDT, CDR2 YNNKEL (reference sequence). The CDR3 runs 13 residues. The CDR3 DNA follows: TGTGCCAGCAGCCTCCGGCCAGGAAACACCATATATTTT. It codes for CASSLRPGNTIYF.

The CDR3 spells CASSYGLTVIVEKLFF. CDR3 DNA: TGTGCCAGCAGTTACGGATTGACAGTCATCGTGGAAAAACTGTTTTTT. V usage is TRBV6-5 and J usage is TRBJ1-4, with D perhaps TRBD1 (5 bases). From germline, CDR1 is MNHEY and CDR2 SVGAGI. The CDR3 spans 16 residues. V lost 2 bases, J lost 8 bases, and 18 bases lay in between.

This clonotype was counted only a few times. The rearrangement links TRBV9 to TRBJ1-2; a possible D gene is TRBD1 (6 bases). CDR1 is SGDLS and CDR2 is YYNGEE in the germline V gene. V was shortened by 3 bases and J by 6 bases, with 15 bases between the two germline ends. The CDR3 runs to 14 residues. The CDR3 nucleotides read TGTGCCAGCAGCGACCGAACAGGGTCCGATGGCTACACCTTC. Translated: CASSDRTGSDGYTF.

This clonotype was counted a few times. DNA for the CDR3: TGTGCCAGCAGGTTCACGGATACGCAGTATTTT. This sequence encodes CASRFTDTQYF. The rearrangement uses TRBV7-9 and TRBJ2-3; D gene uncertain. There are 11 residues in the CDR3. Between the trimmed V and J ends, which lost 6 bases and 6 bases, there was a span of 7 bases. The germline V gene encodes CDR1 SEHNR and CDR2 FQNEAQ (reference sequence).

The chain links TRBV28 to TRBJ2-5; TRBD1 matches at 7 bases. CDR1 and CDR2 (germline): MDHEN, SYDVKM. V shed 6 bases, J shed 9 bases, and the junction held 13 bases outside the gene matches. The CDR3 totals 14 residues. CDR3 sequence reads: CASSPTGHSGPQYF. CDR3 nucleotides: TGTGCCAGCAGCCCGACAGGGCACTCTGGTCCCCAGTACTTC.

This clonotype was observed a handful of times. The rearrangement links TRBV10-3 to TRBJ2-7; the D call may be TRBD1 or TRBD2 (5 bases each). Trimming cost V 10 bases and J 2 bases, with 12 bases left between them. The CDR3 is made up of 12 amino acids. Germline V gene data show CDR1 as ENHRY and CDR2 as SYGVKD. The CDR3 sequence is CATSLGAYEQYV. The DNA for the CDR3 is TGTGCCACCTCCCTGGGGGCCTACGAGCAGTACGTC.

The chain carries TRBV7-9 and TRBJ2-1; D is ambiguous. Trimming removed 5 bases from V and 0 bases from J, with 11 bases in between. The germline V gene encodes CDR1 SEHNR and CDR2 FQNEAQ (reference sequence). This CDR3 is built from 15 residues. CDR3 in DNA: TGTGCCAGCAGCCTCCAGGCCCTCTCCTACAATGAGCAGTTCTTC. Amino acid sequence: CASSLQALSYNEQFF.

Only a few counts were recorded for this clonotype. The chain couples TRBV13 to TRBJ2-7; 7 nucleotides align to TRBD1. The ends lost 5 bases at V and 5 bases at J; junction bases unmatched: 6. The CDR3 extends over 13 amino acids. CDR1 and CDR2 (germline): PRHDT, FYEKMQ (reference sequence). CDR3 amino acids: CASSQRQGHEQYV. The CDR3 DNA reads TGTGCCAGCAGCCAAAGACAGGGCCACGAGCAGTACGTC.

V usage is TRBV29-1 and J usage is TRBJ2-2; possibly TRBD1 or TRBD2 for D (5 bases each). This CDR3 contains 14 residues. V shed 5 bases and J shed 3 bases, with 13 bases lying between them. Per the germline V gene, CDR1 is SQVTM and CDR2 is ANQGSEA. Written as DNA, the CDR3 is TGCAGCGTTTCAGGGAGAGGGTACACCGGGGAGCTGTTTTTT. As protein: CSVSGRGYTGELFF.

CDR3 in amino acids: CASSISPDRGHGDTQYF. For the CDR3, the DNA is TGTGCCAGTAGTATCTCCCCTGACAGGGGGCATGGAGATACGCAGTATTTT. The V and J genes are TRBV19 and TRBJ2-3; 10 bases agree with TRBD1. CDR3 length equals 17 residues. V lost 3 bases to trimming and J lost 5 bases; unmatched junction nucleotides: 11. Germline V gene sequence: CDR1 LNHDA, CDR2 SQIVND (reference sequence).

This clonotype is medium-sized (0.01 to 0.1%) by share. The genes are TRBV7-2 and TRBJ2-1, with D hard to call. V lost 1 base, J lost 2 bases, and 9 bases lay in between. CDR1 and CDR2 (germline): SGHTA, FQGNSA. CDR3 length: 15 residues. The CDR3 coding sequence is TGTGCCAGCAGCTTAGATCTTAGTACCTACAATGAGCAGTTCTTC. Its translation: CASSLDLSTYNEQFF.

The J gene is TRBJ2-2, the V gene TRBV29-1; TRBD1 matches at 8 bases. The germline gives CDR1 SQVTM, CDR2 ANQGSEA. This CDR3 is 14 amino acids long. V lost 5 bases to trimming and J lost 4 bases; unmatched junction nucleotides: 6. The CDR3 loop reads CSVKAGGPTGELFF. In DNA form, the CDR3 reads TGCAGCGTTAAGGCAGGGGGCCCCACCGGGGAGCTGTTTTTT.

This clonotype appeared a few times. The rearrangement joins TRBV7-3 to TRBJ2-1; tentatively, D is TRBD2 (6 bases). In germline, CDR1 is SGHTA, CDR2 FQGTGA. V dropped 2 bases and J dropped 4 bases, with 15 bases sitting between them. The length of the CDR3 is 16 residues. CDR3 protein: CASSLLGGMKYNEQFF. The CDR3 DNA follows: TGTGCCAGCAGCTTATTAGGAGGGATGAAGTACAATGAGCAGTTCTTC.

This clonotype appeared many times. V gene TRBV5-1 combines with J gene TRBJ1-6; D gene unclear. With 5 bases removed from V and 8 bases from J, the gap between germline ends came to 17 bases. Per the germline V gene, CDR1 is SGHRS and CDR2 is YFSETQ. This CDR3 has 15 residues. DNA of the CDR3: TGCGCCAGCAGGCCCAGAGGCCCCTCGGATTCACCCCTCCACTTT. Translating gives CASRPRGPSDSPLHF.

This clonotype was recorded a few times. The chain joins TRBV7-9 to TRBJ1-1; D unclear. The V and J ends lost 2 bases and 1 base respectively, with 5 bases between them. The CDR3 sequence is 13 residues long. Germline loops: CDR1 SEHNR, CDR2 FQNEAQ (reference sequence). The CDR3 loop is CASSLTANTEAFF. The CDR3 DNA sequence: TGTGCCAGCAGCTTAACGGCGAACACTGAAGCTTTCTTT. The full variable domain, its missing parts supplied by reference TRBV7-9 and TRBJ1-1, is DTGVSQNPRHKITKRGQNVTFRCDPISEHNRLYWYRQTLGQGPEFLTYFQNEAQLEKSRLLSDRFSAERPKGSFSTLEIQRTEQGDSAMYLCASSLTANTEAFFGQGTRLTVV.

This clonotype has a handful of counts. The genes are TRBV5-4 and TRBJ2-5; 14 positions match TRBD2. V dropped 2 bases and J dropped 0; count of bases not matched to a gene: 6. Per germline, CDR1 SGHNT and CDR2 YYREEE (reference sequence). The CDR3 has 18 residues. The CDR3 region is CASSFRLAGGGYQETQYF. CDR3 DNA sequence: TGTGCCAGCAGCTTCAGACTAGCGGGGGGGGGGTACCAAGAGACCCAGTACTTC.

This clonotype has just a few counts. The V and J genes are TRBV6-1 and TRBJ1-1; D is uncertain. This CDR3 has 14 amino acids. The germline V and J ends were trimmed by 4 bases and 6 bases, with 15 bases remaining between them. The germline V gene has CDR1 MNHNS and CDR2 SASEGT. The CDR3 DNA reads as TGTGCCAGCAGTGCTAACCCCCCTTTGGCTGAAGCTTTCTTT. Protein sequence: CASSANPPLAEAFF.

This clonotype appeared many times. This chain links TRBV2 with TRBJ2-1, with 9 bases identical to TRBD1. Germline V CDR1 and CDR2: SNHLY, FYNNEI. CDR3 length: 17 amino acids. The J segment lost 6 bases and the V segment lost 3 bases, leaving 12 bases of the junction unmatched. CDR3 protein: CASSDTVTGQGLNEQFF. The CDR3 coding sequence is TGTGCCAGCAGTGATACGGTGACGGGACAGGGCCTCAATGAGCAGTTCTTC.

This clonotype was seen only a few times. The chain joins TRBV6-5 to TRBJ2-7; D may be TRBD1 or TRBD2 (5 bases each). Germline CDR1 MNHEY, CDR2 SVGAGI. The CDR3 extends over 13 amino acids. V lost 2 bases and J 3 bases, leaving 8 bases between the germline ends. The CDR3 region has the DNA TGTGCCAGCAGTTACGGGACCAGCTACGAGCAGTACTTC. The encoded protein is CASSYGTSYEQYF.

In this sample, this clonotype turned up a few times. The V call is TRBV7-9, the J call TRBJ2-3; D is unresolved. The CDR3 spans 14 residues. Germline CDR1 and CDR2: SEHNR and FQNEAQ (reference sequence). Trimming shortened V by 2 bases and J by 3 bases, and 9 bases separated the two germline ends. CDR3 region: CASSLNQVTDTQYF. The DNA for the CDR3 is TGTGCCAGCAGCTTAAACCAGGTGACAGATACGCAGTATTTT.